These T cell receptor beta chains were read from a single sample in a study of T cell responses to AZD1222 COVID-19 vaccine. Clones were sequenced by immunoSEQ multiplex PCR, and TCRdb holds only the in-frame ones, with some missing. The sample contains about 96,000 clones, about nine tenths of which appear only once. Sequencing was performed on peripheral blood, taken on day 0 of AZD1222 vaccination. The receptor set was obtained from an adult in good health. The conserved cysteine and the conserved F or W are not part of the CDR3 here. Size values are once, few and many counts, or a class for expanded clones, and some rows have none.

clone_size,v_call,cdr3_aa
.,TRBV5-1,ASSPIRGSSYGYT
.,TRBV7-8,ASSSRDFGNEQY
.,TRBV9,ASSVGGADTQY
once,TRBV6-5,ASRLGTGGDEQY
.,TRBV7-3,ASSLALAGNEQF
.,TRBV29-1,SATDRGPDEQY
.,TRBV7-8,ASSLGLGTGGYEQY
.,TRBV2,ASSRDSNYGYT
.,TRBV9,ASSSRDRDNEQF
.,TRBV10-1,ASSEENRGKAF
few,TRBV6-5,ASESGPSGANVLT
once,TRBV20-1,SALETGRDT
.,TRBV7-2,ASSLASNWEQF
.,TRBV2,ASSLPGTPPLLH
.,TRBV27,ASSLSGGALSYNEQF
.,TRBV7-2,ASSSGSGGGWTQY
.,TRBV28,ASSLLGGGRLNSPLH
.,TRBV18,ASSPPLAGASTDTQY
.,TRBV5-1,ASSLRPGDNSPLH
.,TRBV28,ASSLSGGASYEQY
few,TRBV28,ASSYPGGAASTYGYT
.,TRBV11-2,ASSFFALGSGNEQY
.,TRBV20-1,SARDFYEQY
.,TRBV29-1,SVVGTSASIDEQF
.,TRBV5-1,ASSRDGGDLYGYT
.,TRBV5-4,ASSFSRDNEQF
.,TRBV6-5,ASSYSGGSYNSPLH
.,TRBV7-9,ASSLQGVGYT
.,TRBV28,ASELAGGTDTQY
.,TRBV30,AWTPGYWAGVGNQPQH
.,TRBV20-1,SAIKSTEAF
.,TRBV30,AWGDEDGPHTEAF
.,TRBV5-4,ASGLKQSSDEQY
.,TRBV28,ASSFVDQSGYT
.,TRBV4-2,ASSQAYGPTNEKLF
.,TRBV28,ASSVGRNYGYT
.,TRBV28,ASSGGQGRRNTIY
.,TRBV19,ASSSIQEIGSGYT
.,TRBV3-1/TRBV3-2,ASSKSGQNSYEQY
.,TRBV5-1,ASSLSHLGEAF
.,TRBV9,ASSVEAIPIGYT
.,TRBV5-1,ASSLSGPGRETQY
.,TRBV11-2,ASSSGHPYNEQF
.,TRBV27,ASTTLGSGEQF